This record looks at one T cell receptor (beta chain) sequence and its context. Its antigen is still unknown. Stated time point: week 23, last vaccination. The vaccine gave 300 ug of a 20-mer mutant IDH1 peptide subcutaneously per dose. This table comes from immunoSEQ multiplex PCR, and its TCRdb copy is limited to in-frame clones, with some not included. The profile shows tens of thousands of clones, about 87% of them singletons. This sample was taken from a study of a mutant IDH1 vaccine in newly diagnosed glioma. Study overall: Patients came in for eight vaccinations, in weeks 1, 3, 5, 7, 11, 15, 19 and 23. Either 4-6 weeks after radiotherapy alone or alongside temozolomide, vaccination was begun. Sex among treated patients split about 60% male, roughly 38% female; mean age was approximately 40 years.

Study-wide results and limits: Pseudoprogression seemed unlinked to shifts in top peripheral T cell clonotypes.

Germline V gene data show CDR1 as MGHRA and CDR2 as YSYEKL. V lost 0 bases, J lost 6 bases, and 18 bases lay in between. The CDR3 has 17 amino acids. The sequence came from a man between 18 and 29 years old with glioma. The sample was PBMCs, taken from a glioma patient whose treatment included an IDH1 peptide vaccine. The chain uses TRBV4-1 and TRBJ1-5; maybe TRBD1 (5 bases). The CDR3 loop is CASSQDRGRAASQPQHF. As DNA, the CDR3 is TGCGCCAGCAGCCAAGATCGAGGCAGGGCGGCGAGTCAGCCCCAGCATTTT.